One and the same sample provided the 8 T cell receptor beta chains below, sequenced in a study of OX40 agonist ivuxolimab in advanced cancers. Profiling relied on immunoSEQ multiplex PCR, and the TCRdb table lists in-frame clones only, not all of them. The profile shows around 60,000 clones, approximately 84% of them singletons. Sequenced here: CD4+ or CD8+ T cells sorted from blood, sampled in a trial of the OX40 agonist ivuxolimab. These receptors all come from an adult with an advanced solid tumor such as melanoma, head and neck, liver or kidney cancer.

V and J are TRBV18 and TRBJ2-5; D is unclear. Germline V gives CDR1 KGHSH, CDR2 LQKENI. This CDR3 region has 15 residues. V lost 3 bases and J 1 base, leaving 12 bases between the germline ends. The CDR3 DNA reads TGTGCCAGCTCACCCCCGACGGATTTCCAAGAGACCCAGTACTTC. Its translation: CASSPPTDFQETQYF.

This chain links TRBV6-4 with TRBJ2-3; D may be TRBD1 (5 bases). Germline CDR1 reads MRHNA; CDR2 reads SNTAGT. The length of the CDR3 is 13 residues. V lost 4 bases, J lost 5 bases, and 10 bases lay in between. CDR3 in DNA: TGTGCCAGCAGTGGCAATAGGGGAGATACGCAGTATTTT. It specifies CASSGNRGDTQYF.

The chain uses TRBV11-2 and TRBJ2-5; either TRBD1 or TRBD2 may supply D (6 bases each). The CDR3 is 14 amino acids. Germline CDR1 SGHAT, CDR2 FQNNGV. Between the trimmed V and J ends, which lost 4 bases and 5 bases, there was a span of 14 bases. The CDR3 is CASSSTGGKETQYF. The CDR3 bases are TGTGCCAGCAGCTCGACAGGCGGGAAGGAGACCCAGTACTTC.

The V gene is TRBV9, the J gene TRBJ2-1, with 7 bases fitting TRBD2. CDR3 length: 17 amino acids. CDR1 SGDLS and CDR2 YYNGEE come from the germline V gene. Unmatched junction bases numbered 11, after V lost 0 bases and J lost 5 bases. CDR3 region: CASSVGPGLPDNNEQFF. The CDR3, as DNA: TGTGCCAGCAGCGTAGGACCGGGACTACCGGACAACAATGAGCAGTTCTTC.

The V and J genes are TRBV5-1 and TRBJ2-3, with D tentatively TRBD2 (5 bases). The CDR3 is 13 amino acids. Trimming cost V 2 bases and J 6 bases, with 10 bases left between them. Germline loops: CDR1 SGHRS, CDR2 YFSETQ. In DNA, the CDR3 is TGCGCCAGCAGCTTAGCGGTGGTGGATACGCAGTATTTT. Its translation is CASSLAVVDTQYF. Using reference TRBV5-1 and TRBJ2-3 for the parts outside the CDR3, the full variable domain is KAGVTQTPRYLIKTRGQQVTLSCSPISGHRSVSWYQQTPGQGLQFLFEYFSETQRNKGNFPGRFSGRQFSNSRSEMNVSTLELGDSALYLCASSLAVVDTQYFGPGTRLTVL.

The J gene is TRBJ1-2, the V gene TRBV27; perhaps TRBD1 as D (6 bases). The germline V and J ends were trimmed by 5 bases and 2 bases, with 12 bases remaining between them. Germline V gene lookup returns CDR1 MNHEY and CDR2 SMNVEV (reference sequence). The CDR3 totals 14 residues. CDR3 coding DNA: TGTGCCAGCAGTGAACAGGGTAGGAACTATGGCTACACCTTC. This sequence encodes CASSEQGRNYGYTF.

The chain combines TRBV15 with TRBJ1-5; perhaps TRBD1 as D (5 bases). The CDR3 length is 13 residues. The germline V and J ends were trimmed by 6 bases and 7 bases, with 13 bases remaining between them. Germline V lookup: CDR1 LNHNV, CDR2 YYDKDF (reference sequence). CDR3 sequence: CATSSMGGQPQHF. CDR3 DNA: TGTGCCACCAGTAGTATGGGGGGGCAGCCCCAGCATTTT.

V is TRBV1 and J is TRBJ1-6; the table's D gene call, TRBD1, was not cross checked with the DNA. TRBV1 is labeled a pseudogene. CDR3 length: 15 amino acids. CDR3 DNA sequence: TGCACCAGCAGCCAATTTTTCAGGTTTAATTCACCCCTCCACTTT. Residues: CTSSQFFRFNSPLHF.